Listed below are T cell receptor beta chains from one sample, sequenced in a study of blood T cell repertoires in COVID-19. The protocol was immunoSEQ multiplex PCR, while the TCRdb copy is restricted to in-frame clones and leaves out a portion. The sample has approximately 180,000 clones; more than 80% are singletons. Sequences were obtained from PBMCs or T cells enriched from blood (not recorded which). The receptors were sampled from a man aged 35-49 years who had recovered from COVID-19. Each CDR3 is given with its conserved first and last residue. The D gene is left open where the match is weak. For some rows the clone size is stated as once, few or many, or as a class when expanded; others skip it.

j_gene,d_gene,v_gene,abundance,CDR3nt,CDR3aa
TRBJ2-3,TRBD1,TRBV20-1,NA,TGCAGTGCTAGTCTCCGGACAGGGGGAAAAGATACGCAGTATTTT,CSASLRTGGKDTQYF
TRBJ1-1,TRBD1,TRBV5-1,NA,TGCGCCAGCAGCTTGGGTCGGACAGGGGGTTTCGAGGGCACTGAAGCTTTCTTT,CASSLGRTGGFEGTEAFF
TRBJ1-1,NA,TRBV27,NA,TGTGCCAGCAGTTACGAAAGGAATGCGGGCACTGAAGCTTTCTTT,CASSYERNAGTEAFF
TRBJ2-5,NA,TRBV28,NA,TGTGCCAGCAGTTCTCCCGGGGGTGGGGGTCTAGAGACCCAGTACTTC,CASSSPGGGGLETQYF
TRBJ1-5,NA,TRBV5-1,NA,TGCGCCAGCAGCTTGGGCACAGGTGAAAAGAGTCAGCCCCAGCATTTT,CASSLGTGEKSQPQHF
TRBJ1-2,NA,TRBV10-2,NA,TGCGCCAGCAGTGAGAACAGGAGAAACTATGGCTACACCTTC,CASSENRRNYGYTF
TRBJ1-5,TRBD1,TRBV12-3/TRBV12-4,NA,TGTGCCAGCAGTTTTGGGACAGTTCAGCCCCAGCATTTT,CASSFGTVQPQHF
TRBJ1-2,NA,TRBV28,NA,TGTGCCAGCAGTACTTATAACTATGGCTACACCTTC,CASSTYNYGYTF
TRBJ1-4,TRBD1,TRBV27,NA,TGTGCCAGCAGTTTACGGGACAGGCAAGGGGAAAAACTGTTTTTT,CASSLRDRQGEKLFF
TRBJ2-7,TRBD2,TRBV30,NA,TGTGCCTGTATTAGCGGGGGGCCCCCTGCGTACGAGCAGTACTTC,CACISGGPPAYEQYF
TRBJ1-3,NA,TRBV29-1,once,TGCAGCGTTGCGTGGGCCTCTGGAAACACCATATATTTT,CSVAWASGNTIYF
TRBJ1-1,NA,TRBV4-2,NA,TGTGCCAGCAGCCAAGAGCGCCTCACTGAAGCTTTCTTT,CASSQERLTEAFF
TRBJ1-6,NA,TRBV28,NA,TGTGCCAGCAGTTTCCGGGGTATCGCGGCACCCCTCCACTTT,CASSFRGIAAPLHF
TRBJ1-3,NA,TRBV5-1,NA,TGCGCCAGCTCAATTTCTGGGGCTACTGGAAACACCATATATTTT,CASSISGATGNTIYF
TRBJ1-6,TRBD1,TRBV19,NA,TGTGCCAGTAGAGAGGGACAGGGGATTAATTCACCCCTCCACTTT,CASREGQGINSPLHF
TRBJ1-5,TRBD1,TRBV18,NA,TGTGCCAGCTCGACTGGGACAGTTTATAGCAATCAGCCCCAGCATTTT,CASSTGTVYSNQPQHF
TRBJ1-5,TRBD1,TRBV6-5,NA,TGTGCCAGCAGTTACACGACAGGGGATCAGCCCCAGCATTTT,CASSYTTGDQPQHF
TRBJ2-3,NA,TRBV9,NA,TGTGCCAGCAGCGTTGTTGATAGCCCCCCAGATACGCAGTATTTT,CASSVVDSPPDTQYF
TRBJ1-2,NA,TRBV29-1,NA,TGCAGCTTCTTGGAGGCTAAAGGCTACACCTTC,CSFLEAKGYTF
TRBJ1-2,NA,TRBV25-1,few,TGTGCCAGCAGTGAAGCAAGCGTCTATGGCTACACCTTC,CASSEASVYGYTF
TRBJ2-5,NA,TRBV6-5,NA,TGTGCCAGCAGTTACGGAGGGGAAGAGACCCAGTACTTC,CASSYGGEETQYF
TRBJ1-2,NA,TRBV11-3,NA,TGTGCCAGCAGCTTAGACCAGGGGAGCGGCTACACCTTC,CASSLDQGSGYTF
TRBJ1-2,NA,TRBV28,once,TGTGCCACCCTAACCCGTCCGGGGTATGGCTACACCTTC,CATLTRPGYGYTF
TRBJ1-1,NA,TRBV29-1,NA,TGCAGCGCCGAACCGGGGAGGAACACTGAAGCTTTCTTT,CSAEPGRNTEAFF
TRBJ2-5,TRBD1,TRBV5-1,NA,TGCGCCAGCAGCTTGGACAGGGGTTGGGGAGAGACCCAGTACTTC,CASSLDRGWGETQYF
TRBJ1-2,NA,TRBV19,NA,TGTGCCAGTGCCTTAGTACAGGCCTATGGCTACACCTTC,CASALVQAYGYTF
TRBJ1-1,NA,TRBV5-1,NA,TGCGCCAGCAGCTTTACAGAAAACACTGAAGCTTTCTTT,CASSFTENTEAFF
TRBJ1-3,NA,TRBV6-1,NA,TGTGCCAGCAGTGAGGGCCGTGGAAACACCATATATTTT,CASSEGRGNTIYF
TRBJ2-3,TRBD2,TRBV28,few,TGTGCCAGCTATCTAGGGACTAGCGGGAGGGCCGGGGGCACAGATACGCAGTATTTT,CASYLGTSGRAGGTDTQYF
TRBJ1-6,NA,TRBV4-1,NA,TGCGCCAGCAGCCATCCAGGGATGGGTTCACCCCTCCACTTT,CASSHPGMGSPLHF